This T cell receptor (beta chain) was sequenced in a study of T cells after yellow fever vaccination. This clonotype was counted many times. TCRdb reprocessed the 5' RACE reads with MiXCR, giving one entry per CDR3 protein. The profile shows approximately 240,000 distinct CDR3 sequences, about 3.5% of them singletons. This CDR3 is built from 15 residues. From germline, CDR1 is SGHKS and CDR2 YYEKEE (reference sequence). Trimming removed 4 bases from V and 8 bases from J; junction bases left unmatched: 15. The clonotype comes from a man aged 18-30 years who received the YFV17D yellow fever vaccine. The chain employs TRBV5-5 and TRBJ2-7; TRBD1 matches at 7 bases. Source: PBMCs, taken 15 days after the yellow fever booster vaccination. The CDR3, as DNA: TGTGCCAGCAGCCCCGGACAGGAGATTCTACGCAAGCAGTACGTC. This sequence encodes CASSPGQEILRKQYV.